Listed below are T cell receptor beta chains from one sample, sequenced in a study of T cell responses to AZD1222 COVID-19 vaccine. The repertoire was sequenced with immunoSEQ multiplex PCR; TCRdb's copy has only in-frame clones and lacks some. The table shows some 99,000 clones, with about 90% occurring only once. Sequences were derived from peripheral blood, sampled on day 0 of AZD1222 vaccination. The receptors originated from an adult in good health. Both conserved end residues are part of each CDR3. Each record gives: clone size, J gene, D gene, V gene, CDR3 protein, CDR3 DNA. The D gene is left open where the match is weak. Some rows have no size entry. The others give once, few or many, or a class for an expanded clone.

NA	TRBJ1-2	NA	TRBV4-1	CASSQVIRTVDYSGYTF	TGCGCCAGCAGCCAAGTAATCAGGACAGTCGATTATAGTGGCTACACCTTC
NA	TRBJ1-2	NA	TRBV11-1	CASSTHAVGDYGYTF	TGTGCCAGCAGCACCCACGCGGTGGGGGACTATGGCTACACCTTC
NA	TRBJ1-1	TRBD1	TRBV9	CASSPHATGTGNTEAFF	TGTGCCAGCAGCCCTCACGCCACCGGGACAGGCAACACTGAAGCTTTCTTT
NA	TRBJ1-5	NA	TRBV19	CASSITVAGPQHF	TGTGCCAGTAGTATAACTGTCGCGGGGCCCCAGCATTTT
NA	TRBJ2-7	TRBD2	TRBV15	CATSRDREAYEQYF	TGTGCCACCAGCAGAGACCGGGAGGCCTACGAGCAGTACTTC
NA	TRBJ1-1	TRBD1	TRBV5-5	CASSFRTGWARDTEAFF	TGTGCCAGCAGCTTTAGGACAGGGTGGGCCCGGGACACTGAAGCTTTCTTT
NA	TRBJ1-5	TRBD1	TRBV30	CAWSSGQGGQPQHF	TGTGCCTGGTCCTCTGGACAGGGCGGGCAGCCCCAGCATTTT
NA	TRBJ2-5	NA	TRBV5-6	CASSLGQVTQYF	TGTGCCAGCAGCTTGGGCCAGGTGACCCAGTACTTC
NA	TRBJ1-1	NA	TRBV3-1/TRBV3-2	CASSQLEGQEAFF	TGTGCCAGCAGCCAACTGGAAGGGCAGGAAGCTTTCTTT
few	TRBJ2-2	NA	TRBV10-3	CAISDSRTTGGELFF	TGTGCCATCAGTGACTCCAGAACCACGGGCGGGGAGCTGTTTTTT
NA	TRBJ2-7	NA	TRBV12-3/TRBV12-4	CASSSIQGKQYF	TGTGCCAGCAGCTCCATTCAAGGCAAGCAGTACTTC
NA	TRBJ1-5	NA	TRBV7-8	CASSLGGRQNNQPQHF	TGTGCCAGCAGCTTAGGAGGGCGACAGAACAATCAGCCCCAGCATTTT
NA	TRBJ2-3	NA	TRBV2	CASTAVSTDTQYF	TGTGCCAGCACGGCGGTAAGCACAGATACGCAGTATTTT
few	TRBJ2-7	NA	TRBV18	CASSPRGYDGEQYF	TGTGCCAGCTCACCAAGGGGGTACGACGGCGAGCAGTACTTC
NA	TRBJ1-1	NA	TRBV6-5	CASTKGRFGNTEAFF	TGTGCCAGCACCAAGGGCAGGTTTGGGAACACTGAAGCTTTCTTT
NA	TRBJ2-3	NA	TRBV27	CASSFADTQYF	TGTGCCAGCAGTTTCGCAGATACGCAGTATTTT
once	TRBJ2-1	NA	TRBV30	CAFGRSSYNEQFF	TGTGCCTTTGGCAGGAGCTCCTACAATGAGCAGTTCTTC
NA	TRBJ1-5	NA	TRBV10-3	CAISAYRPQHF	TGTGCCATCAGCGCTTACCGGCCCCAGCATTTT
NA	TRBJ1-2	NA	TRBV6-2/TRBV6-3	CASSYIPRMAYGYTF	TGTGCCAGCAGTTATATTCCCCGGATGGCGTATGGCTACACCTTC
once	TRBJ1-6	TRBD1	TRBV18	CASSPPDRGNSPLHF	TGTGCCAGCTCACCGCCAGACAGGGGAAATTCACCCCTCCACTTT
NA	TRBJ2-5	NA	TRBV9	CASSGARETQYF	TGTGCCAGCAGCGGGGCTCGAGAGACCCAGTACTTC
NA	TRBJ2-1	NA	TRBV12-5	CASGKGGNEQFF	TGTGCTAGTGGCAAGGGTGGGAATGAGCAGTTCTTC
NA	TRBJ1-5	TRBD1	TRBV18	CASSTGTGALQPQHF	TGTGCCAGCTCAACCGGGACAGGGGCTCTGCAGCCCCAGCATTTT
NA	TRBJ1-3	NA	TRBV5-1	CASSPDGKISGNTIYF	TGCGCCAGCAGCCCGGACGGAAAGATCTCTGGAAACACCATATATTTT
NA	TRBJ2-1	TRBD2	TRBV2	CASSGGTSGYNEQFF	TGTGCCAGCAGTGGGGGGACTAGCGGGTACAATGAGCAGTTCTTC
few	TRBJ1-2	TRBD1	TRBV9	CASSPQEGSGGHYGYTF	TGTGCCAGCAGCCCCCAAGAAGGTTCAGGGGGCCACTATGGCTACACCTTC
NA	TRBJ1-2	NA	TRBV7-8	CASSLKAVYGYTF	TGTGCCAGCAGCTTAAAAGCTGTTTATGGCTACACCTTC
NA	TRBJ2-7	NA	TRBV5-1	CASSPQGAIYEQYF	TGCGCCAGCAGCCCTCAGGGTGCTATCTACGAGCAGTACTTC
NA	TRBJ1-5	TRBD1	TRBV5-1	CASSLGWTGEEQPQHF	TGCGCCAGCAGCTTGGGCTGGACAGGGGAAGAGCAGCCCCAGCATTTT
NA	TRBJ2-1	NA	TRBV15	CATGSISYNEQFF	TGTGCCACCGGGAGTATCTCCTACAATGAGCAGTTCTTC
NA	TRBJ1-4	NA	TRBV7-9	CASSNRGEKLFF	TGTGCCAGCAGTAACCGAGGGGAGAAACTGTTTTTT
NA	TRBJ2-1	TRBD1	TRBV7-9	CASSLLGGQEFF	TGTGCCAGCAGCTTACTGGGGGGACAGGAGTTCTTC
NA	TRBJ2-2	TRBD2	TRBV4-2	CASSPTSGRGGGGELFF	TGTGCCAGCAGCCCTACTAGCGGGAGGGGGGGCGGCGGGGAGCTGTTTTTT
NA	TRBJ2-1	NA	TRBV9	CASARRGAAEQFF	TGTGCCAGCGCCCGGCGGGGTGCGGCTGAGCAGTTCTTC
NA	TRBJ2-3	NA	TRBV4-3	CASSRQDTQYF	TGCGCCAGCAGCCGCCAAGATACGCAGTATTTT
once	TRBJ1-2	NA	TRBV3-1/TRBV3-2	CASSQGVFGQGKGYTF	TGTGCCAGCAGCCAAGGTGTATTTGGGCAGGGGAAGGGCTACACCTTC
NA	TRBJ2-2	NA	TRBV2	CASSEAANTGELFF	TGTGCCAGCAGTGAAGCGGCGAACACCGGGGAGCTGTTTTTT
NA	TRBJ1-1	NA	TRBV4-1	CASSREMNTEAFF	TGCGCCAGCAGCCGGGAGATGAACACTGAAGCTTTCTTT
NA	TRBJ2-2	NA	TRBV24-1	CATSDPGQNTGELFF	TGTGCCACCAGTGACCCCGGACAGAACACCGGGGAGCTGTTTTTT
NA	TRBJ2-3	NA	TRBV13	CASSLEGTDTQYF	TGTGCCAGCAGCTTAGAAGGCACAGATACGCAGTATTTT
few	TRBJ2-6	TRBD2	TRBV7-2	CASIVQAGGSGANVLTF	TGTGCCAGCATCGTACAAGCGGGGGGCTCTGGGGCCAACGTCCTGACTTTC
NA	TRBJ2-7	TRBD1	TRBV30	CACAGGSSYEQYF	TGTGCCTGCGCAGGGGGAAGCTCCTACGAGCAGTACTTC
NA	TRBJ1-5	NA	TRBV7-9	CASSKAQGGNQPQHF	TGTGCCAGCAGCAAGGCACAGGGAGGCAATCAGCCCCAGCATTTT
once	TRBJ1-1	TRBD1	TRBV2	CASIRTGRGTEAFF	TGTGCCAGCATCCGGACAGGGAGAGGGACTGAAGCTTTCTTT
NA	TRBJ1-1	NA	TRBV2	CASSRSAGRTEAFF	TGTGCCAGCTCCCGAAGCGCAGGGAGGACTGAAGCTTTCTTT
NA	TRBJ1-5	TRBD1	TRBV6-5	CASSSTGGNQPQHF	TGTGCCAGCAGTAGCACAGGGGGAAATCAGCCCCAGCATTTT
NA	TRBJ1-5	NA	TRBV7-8	CASSPAGVNNQPQHF	TGTGCCAGCAGCCCAGCTGGCGTGAACAATCAGCCCCAGCATTTT
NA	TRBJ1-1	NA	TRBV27	CASSLRENTEAFF	TGTGCCAGCAGTTTACGGGAGAACACTGAAGCTTTCTTT
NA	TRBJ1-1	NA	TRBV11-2	CASSLVGGTEAFF	TGTGCCAGCAGCTTGGTCGGGGGGACTGAAGCTTTCTTT
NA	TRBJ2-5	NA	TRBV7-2	CASSEQETQYF	TGTGCCAGCAGCGAGCAAGAGACCCAGTACTTC
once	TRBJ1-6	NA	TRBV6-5	CASSPRPYSPLHF	TGTGCCAGCAGTCCCCGTCCTTATTCACCCCTCCACTTT
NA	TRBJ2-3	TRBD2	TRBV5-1	CASSLDGRPTDTQYF	TGCGCCAGCAGCTTGGACGGGAGGCCGACAGATACGCAGTATTTT
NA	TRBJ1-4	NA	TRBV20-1	CSALTNEKLFF	TGCAGTGCTTTAACTAATGAAAAACTGTTTTTT